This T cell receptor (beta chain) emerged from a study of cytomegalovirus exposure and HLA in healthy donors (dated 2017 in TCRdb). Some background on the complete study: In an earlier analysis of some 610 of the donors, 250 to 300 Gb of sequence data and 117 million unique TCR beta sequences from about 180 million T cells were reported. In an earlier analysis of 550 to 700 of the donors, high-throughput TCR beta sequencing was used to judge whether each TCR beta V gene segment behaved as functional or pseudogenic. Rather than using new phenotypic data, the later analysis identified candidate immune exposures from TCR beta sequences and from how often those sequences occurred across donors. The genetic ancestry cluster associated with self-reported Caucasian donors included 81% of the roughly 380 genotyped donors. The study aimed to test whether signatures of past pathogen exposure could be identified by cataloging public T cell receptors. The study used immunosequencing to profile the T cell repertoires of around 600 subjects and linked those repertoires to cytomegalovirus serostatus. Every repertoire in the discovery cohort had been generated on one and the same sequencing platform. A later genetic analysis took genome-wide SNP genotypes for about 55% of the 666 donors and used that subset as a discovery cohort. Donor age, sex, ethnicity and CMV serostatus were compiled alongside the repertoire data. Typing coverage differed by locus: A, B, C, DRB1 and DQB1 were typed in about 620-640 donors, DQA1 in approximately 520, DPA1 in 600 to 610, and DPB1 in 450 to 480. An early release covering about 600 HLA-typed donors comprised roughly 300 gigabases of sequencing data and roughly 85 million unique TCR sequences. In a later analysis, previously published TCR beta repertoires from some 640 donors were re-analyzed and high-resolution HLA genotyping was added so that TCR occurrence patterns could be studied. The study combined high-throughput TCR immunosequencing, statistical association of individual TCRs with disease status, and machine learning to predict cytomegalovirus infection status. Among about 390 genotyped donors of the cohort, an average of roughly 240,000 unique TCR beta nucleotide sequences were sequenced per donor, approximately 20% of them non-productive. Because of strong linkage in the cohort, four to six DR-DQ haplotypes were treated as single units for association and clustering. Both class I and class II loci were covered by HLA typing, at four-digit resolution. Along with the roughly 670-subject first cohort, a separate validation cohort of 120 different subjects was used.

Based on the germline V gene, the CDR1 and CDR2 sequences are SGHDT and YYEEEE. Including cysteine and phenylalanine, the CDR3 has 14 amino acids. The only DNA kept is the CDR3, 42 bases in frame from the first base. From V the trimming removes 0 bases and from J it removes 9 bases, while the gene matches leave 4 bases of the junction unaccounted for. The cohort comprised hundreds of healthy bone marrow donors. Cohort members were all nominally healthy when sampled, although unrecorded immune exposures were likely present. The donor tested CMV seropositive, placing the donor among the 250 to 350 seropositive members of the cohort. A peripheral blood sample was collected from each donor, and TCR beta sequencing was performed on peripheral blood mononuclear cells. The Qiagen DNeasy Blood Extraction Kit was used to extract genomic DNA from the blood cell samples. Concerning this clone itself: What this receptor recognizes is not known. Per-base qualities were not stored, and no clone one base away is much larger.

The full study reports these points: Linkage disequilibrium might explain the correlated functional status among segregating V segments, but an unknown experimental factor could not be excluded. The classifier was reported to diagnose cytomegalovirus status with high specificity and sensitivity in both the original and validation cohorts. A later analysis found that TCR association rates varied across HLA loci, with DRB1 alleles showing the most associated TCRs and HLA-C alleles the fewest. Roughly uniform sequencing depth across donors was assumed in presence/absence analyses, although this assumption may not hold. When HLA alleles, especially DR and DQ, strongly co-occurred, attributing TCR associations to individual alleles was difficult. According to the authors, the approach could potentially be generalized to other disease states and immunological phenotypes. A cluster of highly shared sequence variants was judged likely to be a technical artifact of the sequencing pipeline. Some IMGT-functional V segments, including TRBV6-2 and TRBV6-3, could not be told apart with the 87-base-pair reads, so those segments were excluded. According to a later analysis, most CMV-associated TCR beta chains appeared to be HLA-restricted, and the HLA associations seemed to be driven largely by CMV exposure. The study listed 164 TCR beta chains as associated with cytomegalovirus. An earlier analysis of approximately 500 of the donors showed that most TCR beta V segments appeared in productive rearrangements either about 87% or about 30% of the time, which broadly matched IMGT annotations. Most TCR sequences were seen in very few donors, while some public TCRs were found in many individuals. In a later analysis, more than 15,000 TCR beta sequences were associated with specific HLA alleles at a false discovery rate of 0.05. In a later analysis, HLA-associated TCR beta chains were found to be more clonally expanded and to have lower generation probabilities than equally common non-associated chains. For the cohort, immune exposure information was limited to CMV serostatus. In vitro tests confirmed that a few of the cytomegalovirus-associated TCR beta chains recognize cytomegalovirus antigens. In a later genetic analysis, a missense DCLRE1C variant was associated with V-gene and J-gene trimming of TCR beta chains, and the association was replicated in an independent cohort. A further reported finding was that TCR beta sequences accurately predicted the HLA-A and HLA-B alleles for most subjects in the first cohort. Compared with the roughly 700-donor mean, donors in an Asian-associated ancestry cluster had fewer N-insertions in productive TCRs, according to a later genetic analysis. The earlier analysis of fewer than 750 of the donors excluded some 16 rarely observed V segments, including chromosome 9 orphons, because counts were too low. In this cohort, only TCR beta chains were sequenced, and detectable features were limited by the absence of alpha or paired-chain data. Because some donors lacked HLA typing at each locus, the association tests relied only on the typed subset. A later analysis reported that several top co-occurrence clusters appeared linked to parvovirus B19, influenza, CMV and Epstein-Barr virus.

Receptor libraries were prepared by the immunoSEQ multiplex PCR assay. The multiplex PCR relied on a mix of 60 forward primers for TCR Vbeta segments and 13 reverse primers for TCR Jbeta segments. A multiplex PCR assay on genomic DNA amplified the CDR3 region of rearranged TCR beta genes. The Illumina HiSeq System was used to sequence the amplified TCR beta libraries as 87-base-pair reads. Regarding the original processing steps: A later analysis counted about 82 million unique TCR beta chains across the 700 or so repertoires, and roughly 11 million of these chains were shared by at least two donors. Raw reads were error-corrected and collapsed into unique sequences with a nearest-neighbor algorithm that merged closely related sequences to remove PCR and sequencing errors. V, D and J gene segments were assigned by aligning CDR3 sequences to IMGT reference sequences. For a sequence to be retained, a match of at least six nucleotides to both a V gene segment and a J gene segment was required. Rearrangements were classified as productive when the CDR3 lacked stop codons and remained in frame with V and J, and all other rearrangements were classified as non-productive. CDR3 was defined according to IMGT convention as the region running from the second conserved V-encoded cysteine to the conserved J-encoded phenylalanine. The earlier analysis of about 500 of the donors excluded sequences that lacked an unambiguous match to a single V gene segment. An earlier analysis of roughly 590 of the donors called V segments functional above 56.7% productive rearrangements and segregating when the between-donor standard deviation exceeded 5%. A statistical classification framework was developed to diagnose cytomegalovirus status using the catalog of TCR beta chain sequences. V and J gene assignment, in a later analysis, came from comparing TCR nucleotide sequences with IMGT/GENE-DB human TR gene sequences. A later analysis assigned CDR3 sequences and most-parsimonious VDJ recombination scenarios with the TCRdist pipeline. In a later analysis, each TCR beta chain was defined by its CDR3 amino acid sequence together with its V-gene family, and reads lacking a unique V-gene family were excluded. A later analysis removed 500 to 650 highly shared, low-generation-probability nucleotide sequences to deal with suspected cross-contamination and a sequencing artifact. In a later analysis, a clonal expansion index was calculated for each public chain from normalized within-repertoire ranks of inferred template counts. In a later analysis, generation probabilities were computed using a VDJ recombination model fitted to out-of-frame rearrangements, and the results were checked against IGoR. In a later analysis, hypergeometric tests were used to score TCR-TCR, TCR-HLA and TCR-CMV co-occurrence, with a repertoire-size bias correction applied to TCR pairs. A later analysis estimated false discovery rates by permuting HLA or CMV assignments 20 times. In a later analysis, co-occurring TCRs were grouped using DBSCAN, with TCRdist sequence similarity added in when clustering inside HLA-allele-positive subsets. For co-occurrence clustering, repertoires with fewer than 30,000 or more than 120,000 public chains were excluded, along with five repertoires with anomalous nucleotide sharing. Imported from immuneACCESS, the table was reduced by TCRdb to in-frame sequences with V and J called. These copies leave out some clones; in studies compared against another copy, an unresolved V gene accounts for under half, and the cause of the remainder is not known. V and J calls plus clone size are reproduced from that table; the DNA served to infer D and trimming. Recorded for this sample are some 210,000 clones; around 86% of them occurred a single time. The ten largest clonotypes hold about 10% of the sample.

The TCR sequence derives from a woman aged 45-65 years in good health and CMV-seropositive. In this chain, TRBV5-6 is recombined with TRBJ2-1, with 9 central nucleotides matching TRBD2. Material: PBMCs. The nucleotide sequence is TGTGCCAGCAGCTTGGGCGGGGGGGTGGGTGAGCAGTTCTTC. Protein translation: CASSLGGGVGEQFF.